The source of this T cell receptor (beta chain) is a study of T cells in Graves' hyperthyroidism and ophthalmopathy. About this clonotype itself: Its target is unknown.

The investigators amplified TCR beta CDR3 regions from RNA transcripts. The study used the HTBI primer set for a first-round RT-PCR of the TCR CDR3. TCRdb independently ran MiXCR on the multiplex PCR reads; one entry per CDR3 protein. This sample has 500,000 to 800,000 distinct CDR3 sequences, with about 45% found just once. Study-level points and caveats: Ophthalmopathy, which appeared later, was predicted by the model a median 6.5 months before onset. Within blood appeared most thyroid clonotypes that had expanded above 0.001.

The germline V gene encodes CDR1 DFQATT and CDR2 SNEGSKA (reference sequence). The CDR3 is 13 residues long. The V end lost 3 bases, the J end lost 0 bases, and 8 bases lay between the germline ends. Pregnant or lactating patients were excluded, as were those with uncontrolled infection or other autoimmune disease. Each diagnosis was grounded in clinical symptoms, serum thyroxine and TRAb, thyroid ultrasound, and orbital computed tomography. This chain joins TRBV20-1 and TRBJ1-2, with D uncertain. The sample comprised peripheral blood or thyroid tissue (not recorded which). This clonotype originated in an adult man with Graves' disease, either hyperthyroidism or ophthalmopathy (not recorded which). The CDR3 DNA follows: TGCAGTGCTAGGGGCCGAGCTAACTATGGCTACACCTTC. Residues: CSARGRANYGYTF.